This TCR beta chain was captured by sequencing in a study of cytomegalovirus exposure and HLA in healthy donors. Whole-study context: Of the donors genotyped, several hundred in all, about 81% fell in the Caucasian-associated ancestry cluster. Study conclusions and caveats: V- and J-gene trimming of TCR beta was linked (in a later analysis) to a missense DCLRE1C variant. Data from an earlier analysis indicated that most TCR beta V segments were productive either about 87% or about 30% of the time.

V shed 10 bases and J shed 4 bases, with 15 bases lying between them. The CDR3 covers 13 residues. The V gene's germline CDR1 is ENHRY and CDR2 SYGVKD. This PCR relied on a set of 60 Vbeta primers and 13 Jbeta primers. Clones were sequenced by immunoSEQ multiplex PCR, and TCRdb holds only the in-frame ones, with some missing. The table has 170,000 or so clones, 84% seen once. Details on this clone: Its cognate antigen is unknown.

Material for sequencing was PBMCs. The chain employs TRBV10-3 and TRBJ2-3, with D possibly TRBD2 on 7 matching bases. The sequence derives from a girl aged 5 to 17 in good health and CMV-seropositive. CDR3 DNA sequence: TGTGCCACGGGGGGCCCGGTGGCAGATACGCAGTATTTT. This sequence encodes CATGGPVADTQYF.